This TCR beta chain is from a study of blood T cell repertoires in COVID-19. About the research overall: The analysed material was cDNA or gDNA that came from T cells, B-cell-depleted T cells, or PBMCs.

Only in-frame clones appear in the TCRdb table, and some are missing; sequencing was by immunoSEQ multiplex PCR. The profile shows some 120,000 clones, roughly 90% of them singletons. V lost 5 bases, J lost 8 bases, and 7 bases stayed unmatched. The CDR3 sequence is 13 residues long. From germline, CDR1 is SGHTA and CDR2 FQGTGA. This sequence joins TRBV7-3 and TRBJ1-2; 8 bases agree with TRBD1. The sequence was obtained from an elderly woman with acute or convalescent COVID-19. Sequencing used peripheral blood. The CDR3 DNA reads as TGTGCCAGCAGCAAGGGGCAGGGGGCCGGCTACACCTTC. As protein: CASSKGQGAGYTF. Filled out from reference TRBV7-3 and TRBJ1-2, the complete variable domain reads GAGVSQTPSNKVTEKGKYVELRCDPISGHTALYWYRQSLGQGPEFLIYFQGTGAADDSGLPNDRFFAVRPEGSVSTLKIQRTERGDSAVYLCASSKGQGAGYTFGSGTRLTVV.